This T cell receptor (beta chain) was found in a study of cytomegalovirus exposure and HLA in healthy donors. Whole-study context: The approximately 100 million unique TCR beta sequences, from about 190 million T cells, were found by an earlier analysis. Study-wide findings and caveats: In a later analysis, the majority of CMV-associated beta chains seemingly showed HLA restriction.

A note on this clone: Its antigen is as yet unknown.

With 2 bases removed from V and 5 bases from J, the gap between germline ends came to 11 bases. This CDR3 is built from 14 residues. Germline CDR1 is SGDLS and CDR2 is YYNGEE. It was with 60 Vbeta and 13 Jbeta primers that the PCR ran. Libraries were prepared by immunoSEQ multiplex PCR; TCRdb keeps only in-frame clonotypes and omits some of them. Of about 120,000 clones listed, 70% to 90% are singletons. Every donor was a healthy person donating bone marrow. V usage is TRBV9 and J usage is TRBJ1-5, with D unclear. This receptor was identified in a man between 35 and 55 years old in good health and CMV-seronegative. The sample was PBMCs. DNA for the CDR3: TGTGCCAGCAGCGTGGGTGAGAGGCATCAGCCCCAGCATTTT. Residues: CASSVGERHQPQHF. The variable domain in full, completed from reference TRBV9 and TRBJ1-5, reads DSGVTQTPKHLITATGQRVTLRCSPRSGDLSVYWYQQSLDQGLQFLIQYYNGEERAKGNILERFSAQQFPDLHSELNLSSLELGDSALYFCASSVGERHQPQHFGDGTRLSIL.